These T cell receptor beta chains were read from a single sample in a study of beta chain features in type 1 diabetes. Repertoires were generated with immunoSEQ multiplex PCR, while TCRdb's copy carries only in-frame clones and drops some. There are over 100,000 clones in the sample; almost 40% occur only once, and over 0.065% lies in the top ten. Sequencing was carried out using stem cell memory CD4+ T cells from blood. The receptors here all came from a woman aged 18-29 years in good health. Both conserved end residues are part of each CDR3. Fields, in order: clone size, D gene, J gene, V gene, CDR3 protein, CDR3 DNA. The D gene is left open where the match is weak. Some rows have no size entry. The others give once, few or many, or a class for an expanded clone.

>-|TRBD1|TRBJ1-3|TRBV28
CASSRITGAGNTIYF
TGTGCCAGCAGTCGAATTACAGGGGCTGGAAACACCATATATTTT
>-|-|TRBJ1-1|TRBV28
CASTMIRWATEAFF
TGTGCCAGCACCATGATCCGGTGGGCCACTGAAGCTTTCTTT
>-|TRBD1|TRBJ1-2|TRBV6-1
CASSEAHSGTAGYGYTF
TGTGCCAGCAGTGAAGCCCATTCCGGGACAGCGGGCTATGGCTACACCTTC
>once|-|TRBJ1-2|TRBV30
CAWISDGDGYTF
TGTGCCTGGATCTCGGACGGGGATGGCTACACCTTC
>-|TRBD1|TRBJ2-7|TRBV7-9
CASSQNLRTGASYEQYF
TGTGCCAGCAGCCAAAACCTTAGGACAGGGGCCTCCTACGAGCAGTACTTC
>few|-|TRBJ1-1|TRBV28
CASRVGAPRGDTEAFF
TGTGCCAGCAGGGTGGGGGCGCCTCGGGGGGACACTGAAGCTTTCTTT
>-|-|TRBJ2-7|TRBV28
CASQTVSYEQYF
TGTGCCAGTCAGACAGTCTCCTACGAGCAGTACTTC
>-|TRBD2|TRBJ2-3|TRBV28
CASSSLAGVSLPDTQYF
TGTGCCAGCAGTTCCCTAGCGGGCGTTTCCCTGCCGGATACGCAGTATTTT
>-|-|TRBJ2-1|TRBV18
CASSPRLVYEQFF
TGTGCCAGCTCACCAAGACTAGTCTATGAGCAGTTCTTC
>-|TRBD2|TRBJ2-7|TRBV6-6
CASSYPGTSGTYEQYF
TGTGCCAGCAGTTACCCTGGGACTAGCGGGACCTACGAGCAGTACTTC
>-|-|TRBJ2-4|TRBV11-1
CASSLRGARNIQYF
TGTGCCAGCAGCTTACGGGGGGCGCGAAACATTCAGTACTTC
>-|-|TRBJ1-2|TRBV7-3
CASSLTKEFPYTF
TGTGCCAGCAGCTTAACGAAGGAGTTCCCCTACACCTTC
>-|TRBD1|TRBJ2-7|TRBV28
CASTHRGTRGSYEQYF
TGTGCCAGCACGCACAGGGGGACTCGAGGTTCCTACGAGCAGTACTTC
>few|TRBD2|TRBJ2-3|TRBV6-5
CASSSLLAGGGTQYF
TGTGCCAGCAGTTCCCTCCTAGCGGGAGGGGGTACGCAGTATTTT
>-|TRBD1|TRBJ1-2|TRBV28
CASRDRGRGYTF
TGTGCCAGCAGAGACAGGGGGCGAGGCTACACCTTC
>-|-|TRBJ2-6|TRBV28
CASSSAAAGGPGANVLTF
TGTGCCAGCAGTTCCGCTGCCGCAGGGGGGCCTGGGGCCAACGTCCTGACTTTC
>few|TRBD1|TRBJ2-1|TRBV5-6
CASRRGTGPYNEQFF
TGTGCCAGCCGCCGTGGGACAGGGCCTTACAATGAGCAGTTCTTC
>few|-|TRBJ2-7|TRBV6-5
CASSSGRAAQYF
TGTGCCAGCAGTTCCGGGAGAGCAGCGCAGTACTTC
>few|TRBD2|TRBJ2-1|TRBV6-6
CASQRGGGNEQFF
TGTGCCAGCCAGCGGGGGGGAGGAAATGAGCAGTTCTTC
>few|TRBD1|TRBJ2-7|TRBV7-8
CASSSGTGSLEQYF
TGTGCCAGCAGTTCCGGGACAGGATCCCTCGAGCAGTACTTC
>-|TRBD1|TRBJ1-2|TRBV28
CATFRGTAPNYGYTF
TGTGCCACCTTTCGAGGGACAGCTCCTAACTATGGCTACACCTTC
>-|-|TRBJ2-7|TRBV7-2
CASSLDGGNEQYF
TGTGCCAGCAGCTTAGATGGAGGGAACGAGCAGTACTTC
>-|-|TRBJ1-3|TRBV9
CASSAENTIYF
TGTGCCAGCAGCGCGGAGAACACCATATATTTT
>-|-|TRBJ2-7|TRBV2
CASSDPASAVGYEQYF
TGTGCCAGCAGTGACCCCGCTAGCGCAGTAGGTTACGAGCAGTACTTC
>-|-|TRBJ1-5|TRBV29-1
CSVAQDTSSNQPQHF
TGCAGCGTTGCTCAAGATACTTCTAGCAATCAGCCCCAGCATTTT
>few|TRBD1|TRBJ2-1|TRBV5-1
CASSGQGARNEQFF
TGCGCCAGCAGCGGGCAGGGGGCGAGAAATGAGCAGTTCTTC
>-|TRBD1|TRBJ1-2|TRBV4-2
CASSQDRQGLNGYTF
TGTGCCAGCAGCCAAGACCGACAGGGTCTTAATGGCTACACCTTC
>once|-|TRBJ2-7|TRBV11-2
CASSFRRDSSYEQYF
TGTGCCAGCAGCTTCAGGCGGGACAGCTCCTACGAGCAGTACTTC
>-|-|TRBJ2-2|TRBV6-4
CASSKLINTGELFF
TGTGCCAGCAGTAAGCTCATCAACACCGGGGAGCTGTTTTTT
>-|-|TRBJ1-5|TRBV28
CASSSGLINQPQHF
TGTGCCAGCAGTTCGGGACTGATTAATCAGCCCCAGCATTTT
>few|TRBD2|TRBJ2-2|TRBV7-8
CASSSGTSGATGELFF
TGTGCCAGCAGCTCTGGGACTAGCGGCGCCACCGGGGAGCTGTTTTTT
>few|-|TRBJ1-2|TRBV30
CAWGPGGYGYTF
TGTGCCTGGGGACCGGGAGGCTATGGCTACACCTTC
>-|-|TRBJ2-2|TRBV7-2
CASSSRGTRTTGELFF
TGTGCCAGCAGCTCCAGGGGAACTAGGACCACCGGGGAGCTGTTTTTT
>-|-|TRBJ1-5|TRBV14
CARGKGDKVSDYSNQPQHF
TGTGCCAGAGGAAAGGGAGATAAGGTGTCAGACTATAGCAATCAGCCCCAGCATTTT
>-|-|TRBJ1-4|TRBV9
CASSARQLTNEKLFF
TGTGCCAGCAGCGCTAGACAGCTAACTAATGAAAAACTGTTTTTT
>-|-|TRBJ1-4|TRBV5-1
CASSLGTGTQKEKLFF
TGCGCCAGCAGCTTGGGTACCGGGACTCAAAAGGAAAAACTGTTTTTT
>-|TRBD1|TRBJ2-1|TRBV5-1
CASSLGATGWNSGEQFF
TGCGCCAGCAGCTTGGGGGCGACAGGGTGGAACAGTGGGGAGCAGTTCTTC
>few|TRBD1|TRBJ1-5|TRBV7-2
CASSLFRGPPEPQHF
TGTGCCAGCAGCTTATTCAGGGGGCCCCCGGAGCCCCAGCATTTT
>few|-|TRBJ2-6|TRBV5-4
CASSLVTRSSANVLTF
TGTGCCAGCAGCTTGGTGACCCGGAGCTCAGCCAACGTCCTGACTTTC
>-|TRBD1|TRBJ1-1|TRBV6-5
CASSRQGNTEAFF
TGTGCCAGCAGTCGACAGGGGAACACTGAAGCTTTCTTT
>few|-|TRBJ2-5|TRBV7-3
CASSLDGKETQYF
TGTGCCAGCAGCTTGGACGGGAAAGAGACCCAGTACTTC
>-|TRBD1|TRBJ1-3|TRBV5-4
CASSSGTGRSGNTIYF
TGTGCCAGCAGCTCAGGGACAGGACGCTCTGGAAACACCATATATTTT
>-|-|TRBJ2-7|TRBV5-1
CASSGGTASSYEQYF
TGCGCCAGCAGCGGCGGGACTGCGAGCTCCTACGAGCAGTACTTC
>few|-|TRBJ1-2|TRBV10-1
CASSELASGGYTF
TGCGCCAGCAGTGAGCTTGCATCGGGAGGCTACACCTTC
>-|TRBD2|TRBJ2-7|TRBV20-1
CSGLAGWEQYF
TGCAGTGGACTAGCGGGATGGGAGCAGTACTTC
>few|TRBD2|TRBJ2-1|TRBV2
CATRTSGRPGNEQFF
TGTGCCACTAGGACTAGCGGGAGACCGGGTAATGAGCAGTTCTTC
>few|-|TRBJ2-2|TRBV29-1
CSVRQANTGELFF
TGCAGCGTAAGACAGGCGAACACCGGGGAGCTGTTTTTT
>-|TRBD2|TRBJ2-5|TRBV5-1
CASSLVSGRGEETQYF
TGCGCCAGCAGCTTGGTTAGCGGGAGAGGGGAAGAGACCCAGTACTTC
>few|-|TRBJ1-1|TRBV30
CAWRIGGRTEAFF
TGTGCCTGGAGGATAGGGGGTCGGACTGAAGCTTTCTTT
>-|TRBD2|TRBJ2-1|TRBV11-2
CASSSQRESYNEQFF
TGTGCCAGCAGCTCACAGCGGGAGTCCTACAATGAGCAGTTCTTC